This T cell receptor (beta chain) originates from a study of shared clonotypes between healthy human individuals. Study as a whole: Each donor's CD8 memory used one plate, CD8 naive two, each CD4 subset three.

V lost 0 bases and J lost 8, with 11 bases in between. The CDR3 length is 14 residues. Germline V gene data show CDR1 as LNHNV and CDR2 as YYDKDF (reference sequence). With respect to this clone: Its antigen is as yet unknown.

Sequencing used immunoSEQ multiplex PCR; TCRdb keeps in-frame clones, though not all of them. The data show around 300,000 clones, roughly 84% seen once. Recent acute infections and vaccinations were absent in the healthy HIV-negative adult donors. CD8 memory comprised CD45RO+ plus CCR7-negative CD45RA+ TemRA cells. Findings and caveats of the study: Genetic and exposure-history diversity was limited by the few donors.

Sequenced: memory CD8+ T cells sorted from blood. As for subset: CD45RO+ cells pooled with CCR7-negative TemRA cells. This chain connects TRBV15 to TRBJ2-1; no clear D. This sequence originates from a man aged 18 to 35 in good health. The chain's CDR3 is CATSREMVLDEQFF. CDR3 sequence (DNA): TGTGCCACCAGCAGAGAAATGGTGTTGGATGAGCAGTTCTTC.